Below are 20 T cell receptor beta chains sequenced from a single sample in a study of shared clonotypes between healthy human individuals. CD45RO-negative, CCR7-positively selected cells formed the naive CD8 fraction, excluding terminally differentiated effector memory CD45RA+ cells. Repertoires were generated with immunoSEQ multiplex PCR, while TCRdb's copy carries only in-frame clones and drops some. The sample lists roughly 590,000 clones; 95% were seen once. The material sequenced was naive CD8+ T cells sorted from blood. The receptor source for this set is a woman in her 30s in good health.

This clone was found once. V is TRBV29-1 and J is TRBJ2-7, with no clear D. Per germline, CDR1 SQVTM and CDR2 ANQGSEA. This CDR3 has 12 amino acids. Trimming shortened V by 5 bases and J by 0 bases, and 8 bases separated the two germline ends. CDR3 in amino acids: CSVCTDSYEQYF. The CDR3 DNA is TGCAGCGTTTGCACAGACTCCTACGAGCAGTACTTC.

CDR3 region: CASSLSGLATSLDNEQFF. DNA of the CDR3: TGTGCCAGCAGTTTGTCGGGACTAGCGACCTCCTTGGACAATGAGCAGTTCTTC. This chain uses TRBV28 with TRBJ2-1; 10 positions agree with TRBD2. J was trimmed by 5 bases and V by 3 bases; bases with no gene match: 13. This CDR3 contains 18 residues. Per the germline V gene, CDR1 is MDHEN and CDR2 is SYDVKM.

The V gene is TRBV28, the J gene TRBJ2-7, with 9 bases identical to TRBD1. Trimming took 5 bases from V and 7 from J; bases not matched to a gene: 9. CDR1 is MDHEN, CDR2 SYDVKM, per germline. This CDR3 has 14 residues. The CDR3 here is CASSPPQGAWEQYF. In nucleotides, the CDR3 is TGTGCCAGCAGTCCACCACAGGGGGCTTGGGAGCAGTACTTC. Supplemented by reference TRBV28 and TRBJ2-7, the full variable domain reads DVKVTQSSRYLVKRTGEKVFLECVQDMDHENMFWYRQDPGLGLRLIYFSYDVKMKEKGDIPEGYSVSREKKERFSLILESASTNQTSMYLCASSPPQGAWEQYFGPGTRLTVT.

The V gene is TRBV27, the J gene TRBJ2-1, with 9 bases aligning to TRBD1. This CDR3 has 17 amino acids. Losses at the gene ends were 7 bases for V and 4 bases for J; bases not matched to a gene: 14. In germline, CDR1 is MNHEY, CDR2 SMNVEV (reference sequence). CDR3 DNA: TGTGCCAGCACCCCGGGACAGGGCTACCCCTTTTACAATGAGCAGTTCTTC. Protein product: CASTPGQGYPFYNEQFF.

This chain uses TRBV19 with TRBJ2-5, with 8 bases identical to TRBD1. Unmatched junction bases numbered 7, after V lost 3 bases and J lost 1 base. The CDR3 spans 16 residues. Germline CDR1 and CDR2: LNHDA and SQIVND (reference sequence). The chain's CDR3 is CASSIDQGAFQETQYF. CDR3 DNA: TGTGCCAGTAGTATTGATCAGGGGGCTTTCCAAGAGACCCAGTACTTC. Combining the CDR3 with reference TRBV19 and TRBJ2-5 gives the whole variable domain DGGITQSPKYLFRKEGQNVTLSCEQNLNHDAMYWYRQDPGQGLRLIYYSQIVNDFQKGDIAEGYSVSREKKESFPLTVTSAQKNPTAFYLCASSIDQGAFQETQYFGPGTRLLVL.

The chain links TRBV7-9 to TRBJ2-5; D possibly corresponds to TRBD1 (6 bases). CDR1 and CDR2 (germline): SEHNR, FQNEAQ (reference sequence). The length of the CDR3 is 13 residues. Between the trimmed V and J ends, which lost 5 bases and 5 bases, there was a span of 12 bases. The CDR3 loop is CASSKDSEETQYF. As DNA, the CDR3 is TGTGCCAGCAGCAAGGACAGCGAGGAGACCCAGTACTTC.

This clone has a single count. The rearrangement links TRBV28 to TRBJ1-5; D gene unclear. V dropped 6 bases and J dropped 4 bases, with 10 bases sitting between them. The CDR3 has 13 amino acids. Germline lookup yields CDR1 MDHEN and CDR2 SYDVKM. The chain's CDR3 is CASSWTDNQPQHF. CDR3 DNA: TGTGCCAGCAGCTGGACGGATAATCAGCCCCAGCATTTT.

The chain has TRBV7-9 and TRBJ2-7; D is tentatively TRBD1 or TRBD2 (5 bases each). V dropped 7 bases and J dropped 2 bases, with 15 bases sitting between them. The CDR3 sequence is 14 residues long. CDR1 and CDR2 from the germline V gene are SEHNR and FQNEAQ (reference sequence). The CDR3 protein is CASTWDVSPYEQYF. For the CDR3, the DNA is TGTGCCAGCACCTGGGACGTCAGCCCCTACGAGCAGTACTTC.

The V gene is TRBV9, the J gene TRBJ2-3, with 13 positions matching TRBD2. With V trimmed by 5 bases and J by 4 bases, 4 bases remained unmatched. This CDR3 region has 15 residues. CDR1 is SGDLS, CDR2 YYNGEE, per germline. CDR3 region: CASREGLAGPDTQYF. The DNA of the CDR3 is TGTGCCAGCAGGGAGGGACTAGCGGGACCAGATACGCAGTATTTT.

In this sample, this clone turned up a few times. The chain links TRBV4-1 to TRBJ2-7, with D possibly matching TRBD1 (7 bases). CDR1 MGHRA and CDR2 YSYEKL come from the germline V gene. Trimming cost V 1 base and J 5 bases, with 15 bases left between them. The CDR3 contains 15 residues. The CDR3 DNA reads TGCGCCAGCAGCCAAGCCCGACAGGGACTGAACGAGCAGTACTTC. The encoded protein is CASSQARQGLNEQYF.

CDR3 in amino acids: CASSSEARANYEQYF. In DNA, the CDR3 is TGTGCCAGCTCATCTGAAGCGAGGGCTAACTACGAGCAGTACTTC. The chain links TRBV18 to TRBJ2-7; weak D call: TRBD2 (5 bases). With 5 bases removed from V and 3 bases from J, the gap between germline ends came to 17 bases. CDR1 is KGHSH, CDR2 LQKENI, per germline. This CDR3 has 15 amino acids.

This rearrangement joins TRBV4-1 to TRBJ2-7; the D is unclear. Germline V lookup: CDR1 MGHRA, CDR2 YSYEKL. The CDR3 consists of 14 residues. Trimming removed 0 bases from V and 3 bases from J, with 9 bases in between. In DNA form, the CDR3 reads TGCGCCAGCAGCCAAGAAGAAATAGTCTACGAGCAGTACTTC. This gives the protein CASSQEEIVYEQYF.

This CDR3 reads CASSQWGRGNQPQHF. DNA for the CDR3: TGTGCCAGCAGCCAATGGGGCAGGGGCAATCAGCCCCAGCATTTT. The genes are TRBV16 and TRBJ1-5; TRBD1 might be the D (5 bases). CDR1 and CDR2 (germline): KGHSY, FQNENV. The CDR3 sequence is 15 residues long. The V end lost 1 base, the J end lost 2 bases, and 9 bases lay between the germline ends.

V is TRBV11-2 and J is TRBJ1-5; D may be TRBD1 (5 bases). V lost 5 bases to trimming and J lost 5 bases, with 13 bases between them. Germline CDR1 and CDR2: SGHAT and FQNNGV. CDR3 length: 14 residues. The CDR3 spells CASSPTVRDQPQHF. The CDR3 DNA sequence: TGTGCCAGCAGCCCGACAGTTAGGGATCAGCCCCAGCATTTT.

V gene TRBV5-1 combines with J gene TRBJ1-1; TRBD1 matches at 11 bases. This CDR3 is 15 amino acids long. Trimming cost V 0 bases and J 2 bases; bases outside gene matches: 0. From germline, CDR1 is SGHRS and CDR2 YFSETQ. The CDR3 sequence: CASSLGTGGNTEAFF. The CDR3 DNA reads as TGCGCCAGCAGCTTGGGGACAGGGGGCAACACTGAAGCTTTCTTT.

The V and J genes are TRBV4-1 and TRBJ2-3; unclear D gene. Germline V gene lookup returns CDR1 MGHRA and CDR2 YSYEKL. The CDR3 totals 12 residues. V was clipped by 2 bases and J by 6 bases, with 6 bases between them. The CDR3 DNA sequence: TGCGCCAGCAGCCAACGTGGGGATACGCAGTATTTT. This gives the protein CASSQRGDTQYF.

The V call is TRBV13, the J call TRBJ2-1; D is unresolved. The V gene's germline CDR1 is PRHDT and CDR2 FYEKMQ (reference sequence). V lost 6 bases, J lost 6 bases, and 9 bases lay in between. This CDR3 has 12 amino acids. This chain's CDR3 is CASRELGNEQFF. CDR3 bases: TGTGCCAGCAGAGAACTTGGCAATGAGCAGTTCTTC.

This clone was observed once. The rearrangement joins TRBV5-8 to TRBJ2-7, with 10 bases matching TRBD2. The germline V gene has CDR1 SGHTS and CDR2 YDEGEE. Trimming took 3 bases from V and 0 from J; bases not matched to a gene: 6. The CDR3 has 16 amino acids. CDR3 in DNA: TGTGCCAGCAGCTGGGGACTAGCGTCAAGCTCCTACGAGCAGTACTTC. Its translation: CASSWGLASSSYEQYF.

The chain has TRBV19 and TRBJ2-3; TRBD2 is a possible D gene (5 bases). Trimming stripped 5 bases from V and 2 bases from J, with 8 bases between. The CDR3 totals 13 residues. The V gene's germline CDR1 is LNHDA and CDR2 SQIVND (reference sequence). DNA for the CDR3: TGTGCCAGTAGTTCAGGACTCACAGATACGCAGTATTTT. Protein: CASSSGLTDTQYF.

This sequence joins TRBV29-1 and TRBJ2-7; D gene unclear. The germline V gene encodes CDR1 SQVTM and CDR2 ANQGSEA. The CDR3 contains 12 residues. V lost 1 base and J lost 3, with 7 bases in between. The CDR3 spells CSVEGGIYEQYF. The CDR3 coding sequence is TGCAGCGTTGAAGGGGGTATCTACGAGCAGTACTTC.